The subject of this entry is one T cell receptor beta chain. Its antigen is still unknown. Treatment given: about 20 received Ad26.COV2.S at low or high dose, single or two shots; 5 received placebo; per-sample allocation not given. Collection of samples fell on day 63 after the first vaccine or placebo injection. Vaccination employed an Ad26 vector expressing the Wuhan-strain SARS-CoV-2 spike. Profiled with immunoSEQ multiplex PCR; TCRdb holds only in-frame clones, not every one. The table shows approximately 410,000 clones, with more than 75% occurring only once. This sample is drawn from a study of Ad26.COV2.S vaccination and SARS-CoV-2 variants. Study-level information: Once, or twice with 56 days between doses, Ad26.COV2.S was given intramuscularly. Study conclusions and caveats: Those who received the vaccine showed greater spike-specific TCR breadth than those given placebo. TCR breadth and depth estimates may have understated total T cell responses.

The length of the CDR3 is 14 residues. The ends were cut back, 1 base at V and 0 bases at J, with 7 bases in the middle. Germline V gene data show CDR1 as GTSNPN and CDR2 as SVGIG (reference sequence). The receptor was isolated from a person between 18 and 60 years old who received the Ad26.COV2.S COVID-19 vaccine or a placebo. The sample consisted of peripheral blood, taken in a trial of Ad26.COV2.S vaccine versus placebo. The chain is built from TRBV30 and TRBJ1-5; D uncertain. The CDR3 protein is CAWSATASNQPQHF. The CDR3 DNA reads TGTGCCTGGAGTGCGACCGCTAGCAATCAGCCCCAGCATTTT.